What follows are 14 T cell receptor beta chains derived from one specimen sequenced in a study of T cell responses to AZD1222 COVID-19 vaccine. Clones were sequenced by immunoSEQ multiplex PCR, and TCRdb holds only the in-frame ones, with some missing. The data hold 150,000 to 180,000 clones, with over 90% observed a single time. The input for sequencing was peripheral blood, taken 28 days after the second AZD1222 dose. These receptors all stem from an adult who received the AZD1222 COVID-19 vaccine.

The V and J genes are TRBV7-3 and TRBJ2-3; 14 nucleotides agree with TRBD2. CDR1 is SGHTA and CDR2 is FQGTGA in the germline V gene. This CDR3 has 17 amino acids. Trimming took 5 bases from V and 6 from J; bases not matched to a gene: 10. CDR3 sequence (DNA): TGTGCCAGCAGCGAGCACCCCGGGACTAGCGGGAGCGATACGCAGTATTTT. Translating gives CASSEHPGTSGSDTQYF. Together with reference TRBV7-3 and TRBJ2-3, the CDR3 gives the full variable domain: GAGVSQTPSNKVTEKGKYVELRCDPISGHTALYWYRQSLGQGPEFLIYFQGTGAADDSGLPNDRFFAVRPEGSVSTLKIQRTERGDSAVYLCASSEHPGTSGSDTQYFGPGTRLTVL.

The rearrangement uses TRBV6-5 and TRBJ2-4, with a possible D match to TRBD1 (5 bases). The germline V and J ends were trimmed by 3 bases and 0 bases, with 6 bases remaining between them. Germline CDR1 reads MNHEY; CDR2 reads SVGAGI. CDR3 length equals 14 residues. CDR3 region: CASSYTGAKNIQYF. CDR3 nucleotides: TGTGCCAGCAGTTATACAGGAGCCAAAAACATTCAGTACTTC.

DNA of the CDR3: TGTGCCAGCAGCCAAGTGTCGGCAGATCCGACCTATGGCTACACCTTC. Protein sequence: CASSQVSADPTYGYTF. This chain connects TRBV14 to TRBJ1-2; the D is unclear. This CDR3 spans 16 amino acids. V lost 1 base and J lost 4, with 16 bases in between. Germline V gene sequence: CDR1 SGHDN, CDR2 FVKESK.

This chain connects TRBV9 to TRBJ2-1, with TRBD2 identical over 8 bases. The J segment lost 1 base and the V segment lost 1 base, leaving 7 bases of the junction unmatched. The CDR3 covers 17 residues. Germline values: CDR1 SGDLS, CDR2 YYNGEE. In DNA, the CDR3 is TGTGCCAGCAGCGTAAACCCGAGCGGGAGTTCCTACAATGAGCAGTTCTTC. This encodes CASSVNPSGSSYNEQFF.

The rearrangement joins TRBV6-5 to TRBJ1-1; D possibly corresponds to TRBD1 (5 bases). With 6 bases removed from V and 11 bases from J, the gap between germline ends came to 16 bases. Germline V lookup: CDR1 MNHEY, CDR2 SVGAGI. This CDR3 contains 12 residues. CDR3 bases: TGTGCCAGCAGGCCTCCGGGGGGTGAGGCTTTCTTT. Translated, it gives CASRPPGGEAFF.

This chain uses TRBV7-9 with TRBJ1-2, with D unclear. V dropped 3 bases and J dropped 4 bases, with 9 bases sitting between them. Germline-derived CDR1 and CDR2 are SEHNR and FQNEAQ (reference sequence). This CDR3 is 13 amino acids long. The CDR3 DNA sequence: TGTGCCAGCAGCTTGTGGGCAGCCTATGGCTACACCTTC. Amino acid sequence: CASSLWAAYGYTF.

The chain is built from TRBV5-1 and TRBJ2-7; no reliable D call. Per the germline V gene, CDR1 is SGHRS and CDR2 is YFSETQ. There are 11 residues in the CDR3. V shed 4 bases and J shed 3 bases, with 5 bases lying between them. The chain's CDR3 is CASSADYEQYF. For the CDR3, the DNA is TGCGCCAGCAGCGCGGACTACGAGCAGTACTTC.

The CDR3 is CASSLGQGALNEKLFF. CDR3 DNA: TGTGCCAGCAGCTTAGGGCAGGGGGCCCTTAATGAAAAACTGTTTTTT. The rearrangement links TRBV13 to TRBJ1-4, with TRBD1 matching over 8 bases. Germline V CDR1 and CDR2: PRHDT, FYEKMQ (reference sequence). This CDR3 contains 16 residues. The trim removed 0 bases at V and 4 bases at J, leaving 4 bases unmatched.

The sample holds one count of this clone. The chain recombines TRBV11-2 with TRBJ2-7; 8 bases line up with TRBD2. The CDR3 has 11 amino acids. CDR1 is SGHAT, CDR2 FQNNGV, per germline. V lost 7 bases and J lost 7; bases outside the gene matches: 3. Here the CDR3 DNA reads TGTGCCAGCATGCGGGGGGTAGAGCAGTACTTC. This translates into CASMRGVEQYF. Drawing the rest from reference TRBV11-2 and TRBJ2-7, the complete variable domain is EAGVAQSPRYKIIEKRQSVAFWCNPISGHATLYWYQQILGQGPKLLIQFQNNGVVDDSQLPKDRFSAERLKGVDSTLKIQPAKLEDSAVYLCASMRGVEQYFGPGTRLTVT.

V is TRBV5-4 and J is TRBJ2-7; 9 bases line up with TRBD2. Germline CDR1 and CDR2: SGHNT and YYREEE (reference sequence). V lost 4 bases to trimming and J lost 6 bases; unmatched junction nucleotides: 8. The CDR3 runs 14 residues. This chain's CDR3 is CASSQPGTSIEQYF. In DNA, the CDR3 is TGTGCCAGCAGCCAGCCCGGGACTAGCATCGAGCAGTACTTC.

The chain recombines TRBV14 with TRBJ1-6; perhaps TRBD1 as D (5 bases). Trimming took off 2 bases at V and 13 bases at J, with 24 bases between the two ends. Looked up from germline, CDR1 is SGHDN and CDR2 is FVKESK. CDR3 size: 17 residues. Written as DNA, the CDR3 is TGTGCCAGCAGCCAATCGGTTTCAGGGAAAATAATTCACCCCCTCCACTTT. The encoded protein is CASSQSVSGKIIHPLHF.

This rearrangement joins TRBV7-8 to TRBJ2-5; 13 nucleotides match TRBD2. The V gene's germline CDR1 is SGHVS and CDR2 FQNEAQ. The J segment lost 6 bases and the V segment lost 5 bases, leaving 6 bases of the junction unmatched. The CDR3 runs to 15 residues. DNA for the CDR3: TGTGCCAGCAGCCTGAGGACTAGCGGGGGCAAGACCCAGTACTTC. Translation: CASSLRTSGGKTQYF. The variable domain in full, completed from reference TRBV7-8 and TRBJ2-5, reads GAGVSQSPRYKVAKRGQDVALRCDPISGHVSLFWYQQALGQGPEFLTYFQNEAQLDKSGLPSDRFFAERPEGSVSTLKIQRTQQEDSAVYLCASSLRTSGGKTQYFGPGTRLLVL.

The rearrangement uses TRBV4-2 and TRBJ1-3; a possible D gene is TRBD1 (5 bases). The CDR3 runs 11 residues. Germline assignment: CDR1 LGHNA and CDR2 YNFKEQ. V lost 3 bases and J lost 8, with 5 bases in between. The CDR3 coding sequence is TGTGCCAGCAGCCAGGGGGACACCATATATTTT. Protein product: CASSQGDTIYF.

The J gene is TRBJ1-4, the V gene TRBV10-3, with D maybe TRBD1 (5 bases). The CDR3 extends over 15 amino acids. Deletions cut 10 bases from V and 3 bases from J, with 18 bases between. The germline gives CDR1 ENHRY, CDR2 SYGVKD. The CDR3 bases are TGTGCCACCAGAGGAACGGGGCGGTCTAATGAAAAACTGTTTTTT. This gives the protein CATRGTGRSNEKLFF.